Below, one TCR beta chain is given with its context. What it binds is not known. This entry is derived from a study of T cell responses to AZD1222 COVID-19 vaccine. Findings and caveats of the study: A mostly white British donor set with more females was recruited, and clonal diversity was possibly underestimated. Spike-specific TCR breadth and depth were elevated following two AZD1222 doses.

Here immunoSEQ multiplex PCR was the method, and the copy in TCRdb shows in-frame clones only, minus some. The sample carries roughly 50,000 clones, over 65% recorded once. Trimming pared 5 bases from V and 10 bases from J, leaving 25 bases between. The germline V gene encodes CDR1 MDHEN and CDR2 SYDVKM. The CDR3 totals 16 residues. The chain employs TRBV28 and TRBJ2-3; weak D call: TRBD1 (5 bases). The TCR was taken from an adult in good health. This material consisted of peripheral blood, taken on day 0 of AZD1222 vaccination. The CDR3 nucleotides are TGTGCCAGCAGTCCCCTCGACAGTTTCAAGCTGTATGCGCAGTATTTT. This encodes CASSPLDSFKLYAQYF.